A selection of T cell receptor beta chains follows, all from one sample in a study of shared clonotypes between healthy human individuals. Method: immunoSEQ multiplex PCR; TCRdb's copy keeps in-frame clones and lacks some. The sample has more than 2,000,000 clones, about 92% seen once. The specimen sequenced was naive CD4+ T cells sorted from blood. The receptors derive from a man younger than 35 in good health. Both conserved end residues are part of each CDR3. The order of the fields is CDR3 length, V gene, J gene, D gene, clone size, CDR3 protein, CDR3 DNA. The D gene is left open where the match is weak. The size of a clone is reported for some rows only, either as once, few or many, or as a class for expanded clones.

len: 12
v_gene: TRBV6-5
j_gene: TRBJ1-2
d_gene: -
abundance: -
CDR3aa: CASSSGSYGYTF
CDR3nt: TGTGCCAGCAGTTCGGGCAGCTATGGCTACACCTTC

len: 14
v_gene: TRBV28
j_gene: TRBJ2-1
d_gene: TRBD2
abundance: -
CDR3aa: CASSLPGGRNEQFF
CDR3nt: TGTGCCAGCAGTTTACCCGGGGGGAGGAATGAGCAGTTCTTC

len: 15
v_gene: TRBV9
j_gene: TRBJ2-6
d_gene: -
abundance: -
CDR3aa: CASSVVGGGANVLTF
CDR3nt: TGTGCCAGCAGCGTAGTCGGTGGAGGGGCCAACGTCCTGACTTTC

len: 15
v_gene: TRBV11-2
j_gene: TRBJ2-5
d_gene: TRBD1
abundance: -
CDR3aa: CASSLTTGTVETQYF
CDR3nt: TGTGCCAGCAGCTTGACTACCGGGACAGTGGAGACCCAGTACTTC

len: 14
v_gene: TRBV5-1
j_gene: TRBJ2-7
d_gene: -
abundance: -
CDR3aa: CASSFFAESYEQYF
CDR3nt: TGCGCCAGCAGCTTCTTTGCAGAATCCTACGAGCAGTACTTC

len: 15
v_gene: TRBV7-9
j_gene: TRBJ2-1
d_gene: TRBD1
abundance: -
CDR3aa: CASSLRTGEGNEQFF
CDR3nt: TGTGCCAGCAGCTTAAGGACAGGGGAGGGCAATGAGCAGTTCTTC

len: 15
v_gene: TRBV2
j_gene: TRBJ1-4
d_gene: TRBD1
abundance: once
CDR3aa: CASSERGQGNKKLFF
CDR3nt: TGTGCCAGCAGTGAACGTGGACAGGGGAACAAAAAACTGTTTTTT

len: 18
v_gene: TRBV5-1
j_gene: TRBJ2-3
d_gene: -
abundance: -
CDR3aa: CASSSNPGTPGVGDTQYF
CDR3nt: TGCGCCAGCAGCTCGAACCCTGGGACTCCAGGGGTAGGAGATACGCAGTATTTT

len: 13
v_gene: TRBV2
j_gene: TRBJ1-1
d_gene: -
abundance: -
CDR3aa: CASSEGGVVEAFF
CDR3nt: TGTGCCAGCAGTGAGGGAGGAGTCGTAGAAGCTTTCTTT

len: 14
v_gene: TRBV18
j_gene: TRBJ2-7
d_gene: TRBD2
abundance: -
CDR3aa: CASSPREGRYEQYF
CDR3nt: TGTGCCAGCTCACCAAGGGAGGGCCGCTACGAGCAGTACTTC

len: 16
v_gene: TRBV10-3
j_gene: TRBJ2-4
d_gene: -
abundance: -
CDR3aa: CAISETGPVAKNIQYF
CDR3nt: TGTGCCATCAGTGAAACAGGACCGGTAGCCAAAAACATTCAGTACTTC

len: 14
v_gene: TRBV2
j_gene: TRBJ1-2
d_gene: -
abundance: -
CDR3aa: CASSGGQSSYGYTF
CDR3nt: TGTGCCAGCAGTGGGGGGCAGTCCTCCTATGGCTACACCTTC

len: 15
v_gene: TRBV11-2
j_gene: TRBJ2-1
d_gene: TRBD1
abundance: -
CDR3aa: CASSWTGTGDNEQFF
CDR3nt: TGTGCCAGCAGCTGGACCGGGACAGGGGACAATGAGCAGTTCTTC

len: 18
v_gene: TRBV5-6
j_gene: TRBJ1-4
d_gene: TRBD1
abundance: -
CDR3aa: CASSLVRRGAKTNEKLFF
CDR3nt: TGTGCCAGCAGCTTGGTTCGCAGGGGGGCAAAGACTAATGAAAAACTGTTTTTT

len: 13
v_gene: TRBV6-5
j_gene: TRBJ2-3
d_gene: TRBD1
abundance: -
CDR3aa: CASSYEATGAQYF
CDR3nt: TGTGCCAGCAGTTACGAAGCGACAGGGGCGCAGTATTTT

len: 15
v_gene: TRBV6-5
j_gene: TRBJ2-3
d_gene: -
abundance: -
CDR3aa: CASSYSKHLTDTQYF
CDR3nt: TGTGCCAGCAGTTACTCGAAGCATCTCACAGATACGCAGTATTTT

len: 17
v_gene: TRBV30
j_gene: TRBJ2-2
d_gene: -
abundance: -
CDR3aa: CAWSGFLGSGSTGELFF
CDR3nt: TGTGCCTGGAGCGGATTCCTAGGGAGTGGTAGTACCGGGGAGCTGTTTTTT

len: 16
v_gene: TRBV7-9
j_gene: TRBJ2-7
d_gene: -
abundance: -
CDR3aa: CASSLSGAGSSYEQYF
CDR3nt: TGTGCCAGCAGCTTATCGGGGGCAGGGAGCTCCTACGAGCAGTACTTC

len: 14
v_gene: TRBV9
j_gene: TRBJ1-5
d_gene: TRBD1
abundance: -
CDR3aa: CASSPRDSGQPQHF
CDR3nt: TGTGCCAGCAGCCCCCGGGACAGTGGGCAGCCCCAGCATTTT

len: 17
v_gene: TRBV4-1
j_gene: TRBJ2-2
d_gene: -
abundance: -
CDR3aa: CASSRSRAPFDTGELFF
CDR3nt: TGCGCCAGCAGCCGATCGAGAGCACCCTTTGACACCGGGGAGCTGTTTTTT

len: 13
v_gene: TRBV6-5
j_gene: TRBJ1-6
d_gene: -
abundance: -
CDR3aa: CASSYSFSLLLHF
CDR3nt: TGTGCCAGCAGTTACTCGTTCAGTCTACTCCTCCACTTT

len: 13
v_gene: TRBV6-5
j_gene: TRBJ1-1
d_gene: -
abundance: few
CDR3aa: CASTQGRNTEAFF
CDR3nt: TGTGCCAGCACGCAGGGACGGAACACTGAAGCTTTCTTT

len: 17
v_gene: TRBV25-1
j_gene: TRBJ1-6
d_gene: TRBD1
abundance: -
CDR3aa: CASSVQAGTGEGSPLHF
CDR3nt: TGTGCCAGCAGTGTACAAGCCGGGACAGGGGAGGGTTCACCCCTCCACTTT

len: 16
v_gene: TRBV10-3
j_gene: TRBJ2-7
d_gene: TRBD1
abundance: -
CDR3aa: CAIRGRTGGEWNEQYF
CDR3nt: TGTGCCATCAGGGGGAGGACAGGGGGCGAATGGAACGAGCAGTACTTC

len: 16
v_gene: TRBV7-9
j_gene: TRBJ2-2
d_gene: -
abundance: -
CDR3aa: CASSSDAQGNTGELFF
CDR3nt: TGTGCCAGCAGCTCCGATGCGCAGGGGAACACCGGGGAGCTGTTTTTT

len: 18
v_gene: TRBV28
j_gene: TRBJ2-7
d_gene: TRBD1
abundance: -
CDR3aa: CASSSNRQGWVSSYEQYF
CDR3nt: TGTGCCAGCAGTTCGAATCGACAGGGTTGGGTAAGCTCCTACGAGCAGTACTTC

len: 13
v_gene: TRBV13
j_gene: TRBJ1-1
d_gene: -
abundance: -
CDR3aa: CASSLGSYTEAFF
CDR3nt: TGTGCCAGCAGCTTAGGCAGCTACACTGAAGCTTTCTTT

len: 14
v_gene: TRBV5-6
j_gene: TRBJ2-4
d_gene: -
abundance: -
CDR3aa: CASSLDRAKNIQYF
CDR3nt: TGTGCCAGCAGCTTGGACAGGGCCAAAAACATTCAGTACTTC

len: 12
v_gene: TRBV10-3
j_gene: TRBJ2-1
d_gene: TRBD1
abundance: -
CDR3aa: CAIGTGYNEQFF
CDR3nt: TGTGCCATCGGGACAGGTTACAATGAGCAGTTCTTC

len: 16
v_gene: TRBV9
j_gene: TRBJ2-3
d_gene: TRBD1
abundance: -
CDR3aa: CASSPGDRVPTDTQYF
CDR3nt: TGTGCCAGCAGCCCCGGGGACAGGGTCCCCACAGATACGCAGTATTTT

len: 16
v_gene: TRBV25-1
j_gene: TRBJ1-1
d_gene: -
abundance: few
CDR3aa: CASSETIFGGNTEAFF
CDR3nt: TGTGCCAGCAGTGAAACGATCTTTGGCGGGAACACTGAAGCTTTCTTT

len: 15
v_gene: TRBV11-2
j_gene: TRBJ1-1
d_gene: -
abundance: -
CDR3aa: CASSLGVGSGTEAFF
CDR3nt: TGTGCCAGCAGCTTAGGGGTAGGAAGTGGCACTGAAGCTTTCTTT